This record concerns one TCR beta chain sequence. Its cognate antigen is unknown. The method was immunoSEQ multiplex PCR; TCRdb's version includes in-frame clones alone and lacks a portion of them. The sample carries tens of thousands of clones, 69% recorded once. The entry originates in a study of cytotoxic CD8 clonotypes in ibrutinib-treated CLL. Overall study context: Partial responders about 25, complete 2; approximately twelve progressed and roughly 15 stayed in remission by median approximately 5.5 years.

Study-level findings and limits: Higher circulating CD8+ T-cell counts strongly accompanied higher baseline clonality, above age-matched healthy donors. Treatment left the uncommon public clonotypes either contracted or stable in frequency.

The sample here was PBMCs, taken before ibrutinib treatment. This receptor was identified in a human donor with chronic lymphocytic leukemia.

DNA for the CDR3: TGTGCCAGCAGCCGGACTAGCGGGGGGGGCTACGAGCAGTACTTC. This gives the protein CASSRTSGGGYEQYF. The V and J genes are TRBV6-1 and TRBJ2-7; TRBD2 matches 15 bases. V lost 6 bases to trimming and J lost 3 bases; unmatched junction nucleotides: 3. The CDR3 totals 15 residues. Germline V gives CDR1 MNHNS, CDR2 SASEGT.